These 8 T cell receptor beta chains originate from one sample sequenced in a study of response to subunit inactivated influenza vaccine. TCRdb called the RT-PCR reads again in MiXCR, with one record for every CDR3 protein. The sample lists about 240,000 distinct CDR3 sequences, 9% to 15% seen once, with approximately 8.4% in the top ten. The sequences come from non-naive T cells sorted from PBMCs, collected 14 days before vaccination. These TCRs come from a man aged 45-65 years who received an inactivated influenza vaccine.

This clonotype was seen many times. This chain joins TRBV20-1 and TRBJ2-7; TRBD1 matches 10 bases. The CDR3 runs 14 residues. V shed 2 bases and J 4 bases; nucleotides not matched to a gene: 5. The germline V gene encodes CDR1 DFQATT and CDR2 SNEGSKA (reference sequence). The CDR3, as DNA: TGCAGTGCTAGACGACCGGACAGGGGGTACGAGCAGTACTTC. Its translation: CSARRPDRGYEQYF.

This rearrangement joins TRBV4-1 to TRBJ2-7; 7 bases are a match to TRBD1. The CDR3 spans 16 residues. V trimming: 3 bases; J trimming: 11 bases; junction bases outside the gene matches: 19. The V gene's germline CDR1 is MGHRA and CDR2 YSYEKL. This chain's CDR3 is CASSQGPGQRPQGEYF. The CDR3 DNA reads TGCGCCAGCAGCCAGGGTCCGGGACAGCGACCTCAAGGGGAGTACTTC.

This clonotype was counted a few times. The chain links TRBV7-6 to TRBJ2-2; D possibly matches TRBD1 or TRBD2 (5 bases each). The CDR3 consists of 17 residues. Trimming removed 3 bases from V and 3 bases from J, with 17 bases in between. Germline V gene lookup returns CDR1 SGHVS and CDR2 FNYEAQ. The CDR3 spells CASSFEAGRVDTGELFF. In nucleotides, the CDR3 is TGTGCCAGCAGCTTTGAGGCAGGGCGGGTCGACACCGGGGAGCTGTTTTTT.

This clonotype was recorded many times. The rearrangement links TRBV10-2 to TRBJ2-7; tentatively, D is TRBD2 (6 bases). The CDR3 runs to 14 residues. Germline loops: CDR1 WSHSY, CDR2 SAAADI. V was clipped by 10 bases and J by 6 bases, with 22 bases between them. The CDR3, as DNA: TGCGCCACTTCGACTAGACGGATCCTTGGCGAGCAGTACTTC. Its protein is CATSTRRILGEQYF.

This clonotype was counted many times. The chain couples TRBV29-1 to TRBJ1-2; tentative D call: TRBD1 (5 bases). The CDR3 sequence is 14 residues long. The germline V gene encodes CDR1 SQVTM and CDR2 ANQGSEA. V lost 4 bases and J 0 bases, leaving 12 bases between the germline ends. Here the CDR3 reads CSVGGGGANYGYTF. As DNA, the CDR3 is TGCAGCGTTGGGGGTGGAGGGGCTAACTATGGCTACACCTTC.

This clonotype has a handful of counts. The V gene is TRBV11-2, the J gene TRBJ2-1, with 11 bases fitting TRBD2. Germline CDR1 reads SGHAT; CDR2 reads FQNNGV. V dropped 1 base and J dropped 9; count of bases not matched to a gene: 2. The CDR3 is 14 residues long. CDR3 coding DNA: TGTGCCAGCAGCTTAGCTAGCGGGGGGCGTGAGCAGTTCTTC. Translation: CASSLASGGREQFF.

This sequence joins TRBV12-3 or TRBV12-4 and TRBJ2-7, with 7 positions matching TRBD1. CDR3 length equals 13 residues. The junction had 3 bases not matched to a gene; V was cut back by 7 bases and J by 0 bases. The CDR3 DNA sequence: TGTGCCAGCACACGGGACAGCTCCTACGAGCAGTACTTC. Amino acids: CASTRDSSYEQYF.

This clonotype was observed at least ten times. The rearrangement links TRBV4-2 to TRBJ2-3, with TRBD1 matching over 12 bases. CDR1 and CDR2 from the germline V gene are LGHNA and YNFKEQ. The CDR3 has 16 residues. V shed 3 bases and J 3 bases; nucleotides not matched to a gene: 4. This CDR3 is CASSHPGQGATDTQYF. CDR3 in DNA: TGTGCCAGCAGCCATCCGGGACAGGGGGCAACAGATACGCAGTATTTT.